The 5 T cell receptor beta chains presented below share a single source sample, sequenced in a study of blood T cells in healthy people across ages. Primed by a sample-barcoded 5' primer and a J-beta primer mix, a second PCR proceeded for 7 to 11 cycles. Each CDR3 protein gets one entry after TCRdb re-called the 5' RACE reads with MiXCR. Of some 900,000 distinct CDR3 sequences listed, around 49% are singletons. Sequenced: blood. The receptors here all came from a man between 25 and 39 years old in good health.

Comment on this clonotype: The DNA is left out, because the CDR3 cannot be placed on it with certainty; the CDR3 is given as TCRdb lists it. The chain has TRBV27 and TRBJ2-5; the table's D call of TRBD1 was not tested on the DNA. The CDR3 totals 12 residues, both ends included. From germline, CDR1 is MNHEY and CDR2 SMNVEV (reference sequence). CDR3 residues: CASSFGQGAKYF.

The chain uses TRBV6-5 and TRBJ2-5; D is perhaps TRBD2 (6 bases). This CDR3 has 15 residues. The V gene's germline CDR1 is MNHEY and CDR2 SVGAGI. V lost 5 bases and J lost 4, with 17 bases in between. In DNA, the CDR3 is TGTGCCAGCAGTCGGGACTGGGACGCGGGAGAGACCCAGTACTTC. As protein: CASSRDWDAGETQYF.

Written as DNA, the CDR3 is TGTGCCGATCTACTTTGGTGTGACACTGAAGCTTTCTTT. The encoded protein is CADLLWCDTEAFF. The genes are TRBV27 and TRBJ1-1; D call uncertain. Looked up from germline, CDR1 is MNHEY and CDR2 is SMNVEV (reference sequence). This CDR3 has 13 amino acids. The V gene lost 11 bases and the J gene lost 3 bases, with 16 bases spanning the gap.

This clonotype was detected only once. The chain carries TRBV7-2 and TRBJ2-7, with 9 bases lining up with TRBD2. Trimming at V came to 1 base and at J to 0 bases, leaving 4 bases not matched to a gene. The CDR3 loop spans 16 amino acids. The germline gives CDR1 SGHTA, CDR2 FQGNSA. In DNA, the CDR3 is TGTGCCAGCAGCTTAGAAACAGCGGGGGGCTCCTACGAGCAGTACTTC. Residues: CASSLETAGGSYEQYF.

The V gene is TRBV20-1, the J gene TRBJ1-5, with D maybe TRBD1 (5 bases). Trimming left V 4 bases short and J 4 bases short, with 11 bases between. The CDR3 runs 13 residues. The germline gives CDR1 DFQATT, CDR2 SNEGSKA (reference sequence). CDR3 amino acids: CSAIKDTNQPQHF. The CDR3, as DNA: TGCAGTGCTATAAAGGACACAAATCAGCCCCAGCATTTT.